This passage covers 14 T cell receptor beta chains from one sample sequenced in a study of blood T cells in healthy people across ages. Alongside a J-beta primer mix, a sample-barcoded 5' primer served in a second PCR lasting roughly 6 to 12 cycles. Using its own MiXCR run on the 5' RACE reads, TCRdb lists one record per CDR3 protein. The sample shows 650,000 to 1,000,000 distinct CDR3 sequences, approximately 35% of them seen only once. Source material: blood. The receptors come from a young man in good health.

V gene TRBV20-1 combines with J gene TRBJ2-5; 8 positions match TRBD1. The CDR3 contains 14 residues. Germline CDR1 DFQATT, CDR2 SNEGSKA (reference sequence). The V gene end was trimmed by 5 bases and the J gene end by 2 bases; junction bases not matched to a gene: 7. CDR3 in amino acids: CSASDRGKQETQYF. CDR3 coding DNA: TGCAGTGCTTCCGACAGGGGCAAACAAGAGACCCAGTACTTC.

This clonotype has more than one count but fewer than ten. The V and J genes are TRBV6-5 and TRBJ2-1; 9 bases are shared with TRBD2. The DNA end is more similar to TRBJ2-7, so the J call may be wrong. Germline-derived CDR1 and CDR2 are MNHEY and SVGAGI. CDR3 length: 17 residues. Here the CDR3 DNA reads TGTGCCAGCAGTTACTCGATAGCTCTAGCGGGGCGCAATGAGCAGTACTTC. It yields the protein CASSYSIALAGRNEQYF.

Concerning this clonotype itself: One junction end disagrees with the germline gene, perhaps due to a read error. Written as DNA, the CDR3 is TGTGCCACGAGCATTTCTCCCAGGGGGACAGGGGAGTGGTACACTGAAGCTTTCTTT. This encodes CATSISPRGTGEWYTEAFF. J is TRBJ1-1 and V is TRBV15; 10 nucleotides agree with TRBD1. Germline CDR1 LNHNV, CDR2 YYDKDF (reference sequence). CDR3 size: 19 residues.

The chain has TRBV28 and TRBJ2-2; 7 nucleotides agree with TRBD1. The length of the CDR3 is 16 residues. Trimming at V came to 5 bases and at J to 3 bases, leaving 9 bases not matched to a gene. Germline V gene lookup returns CDR1 MDHEN and CDR2 SYDVKM. DNA of the CDR3: TGTGCCAGCAGTAACCTCGACAGGGTTGACACCGGGGAGCTGTTTTTT. Residues: CASSNLDRVDTGELFF.

This chain joins TRBV7-2 and TRBJ2-5, with unresolved D. The V gene lost 0 bases and the J gene lost 2 bases, with 7 bases spanning the gap. The CDR3 extends over 14 amino acids. Germline V gene data show CDR1 as SGHTA and CDR2 as FQGNSA. The CDR3 sequence is CASSLASTQETQYF. Here the CDR3 DNA reads TGTGCCAGCAGCTTAGCTAGCACGCAAGAGACCCAGTACTTC.

This clonotype was observed a few times. CDR3 in amino acids: CASSPQGGLVNGYTF. DNA for the CDR3: TGTGCCAGCAGCCCGCAAGGGGGTTTGGTGAATGGCTACACCTTC. V and J are TRBV9 and TRBJ1-2; the D gene is possibly TRBD1 (6 bases). The CDR3 totals 15 residues. Germline assignment: CDR1 SGDLS and CDR2 YYNGEE. V was shortened by 4 bases and J by 6 bases, with 19 bases between the two germline ends.

This clonotype was counted between two and nine times. This sequence joins TRBV9 and TRBJ2-1, with 10 bases that match TRBD2. Losses at the gene ends were 3 bases for V and 7 bases for J; bases not matched to a gene: 7. The CDR3 is made up of 15 amino acids. The germline gives CDR1 SGDLS, CDR2 YYNGEE. The CDR3 protein is CASSARLAGNNEQFF. The CDR3 DNA reads as TGTGCCAGCAGCGCCCGACTAGCGGGTAATAATGAGCAGTTCTTC.

J is TRBJ1-3 and V is TRBV7-2, with D unresolved. Germline V gene sequence: CDR1 SGHTA, CDR2 FQGNSA. The CDR3 is made up of 14 amino acids. V was trimmed by 0 bases and J by 4 bases, leaving 7 bases between them. CDR3 sequence: CASSLAVPGNTIYF. The CDR3 coding sequence is TGTGCCAGCAGCTTAGCGGTCCCCGGAAACACCATATATTTT.

This clonotype has more than one count but fewer than ten. The chain couples TRBV7-2 to TRBJ2-7, with D hard to call. Germline CDR1 reads SGHTA; CDR2 reads FQGNSA. The CDR3 spans 14 residues. With 4 bases removed from V and 0 bases from J, the gap between germline ends came to 10 bases. The CDR3 sequence is CASSSYQSSYEQYF. CDR3 in DNA: TGTGCCAGCAGCTCCTACCAGAGCTCCTACGAGCAGTACTTC.

The V and J genes are TRBV27 and TRBJ1-2, with 7 bases lining up with TRBD1. This CDR3 comprises 13 residues. Per the germline V gene, CDR1 is MNHEY and CDR2 is SMNVEV (reference sequence). V was pared by 9 bases and J by 0 bases, with 4 bases of the junction left unmatched. The CDR3 spells CARPGQTNYGYTF. The CDR3 DNA is TGTGCCAGGCCGGGACAGACTAACTATGGCTACACCTTC.

The chain links TRBV10-2 to TRBJ2-5; a weak D match, TRBD1 (6 bases). V gave up 3 bases and J gave up 4 bases, with 18 bases separating them. This CDR3 spans 16 amino acids. Germline assignment: CDR1 WSHSY and CDR2 SAAADI. Here the CDR3 DNA reads TGCGCCAGCAGTGAAGGAAGGCAGGGGAGTGCAGAGACCCAGTACTTC. Protein: CASSEGRQGSAETQYF.

As concerns this clonotype: A read error may be the cause here, since a much bigger clone is one base away. The J gene is TRBJ2-5, the V gene TRBV10-3; TRBD1 aligns across 12 bases. CDR3 length: 17 residues. The germline V gene has CDR1 ENHRY and CDR2 SYGVKD. The CDR3 here is CAISDAGQGALRETRYF. In DNA form, the CDR3 reads TGTGCCATCAGTGATGCGGGACAGGGGGCGCTTCGGGAGACCCGGTACTTC.

V is TRBV7-9 and J is TRBJ1-2; D ambiguous. V lost 0 bases, J lost 0 bases, and 8 bases lay in between. Germline lookup yields CDR1 SEHNR and CDR2 FQNEAQ (reference sequence). There are 15 residues in the CDR3. CDR3 protein: CASSLAPGTNYGYTF. The CDR3 DNA is TGTGCCAGCAGCTTAGCGCCCGGGACTAACTATGGCTACACCTTC.

This rearrangement joins TRBV10-3 to TRBJ2-2; the D is unclear. CDR3 length: 16 residues. V was clipped by 3 bases and J by 4 bases, with 15 bases between them. Germline CDR1 is ENHRY and CDR2 is SYGVKD. Written as DNA, the CDR3 is TGTGCCATCAGTGAAAGGGCAGTGATTGGCACCGGGGAGCTGTTTTTT. Amino acid sequence: CAISERAVIGTGELFF.